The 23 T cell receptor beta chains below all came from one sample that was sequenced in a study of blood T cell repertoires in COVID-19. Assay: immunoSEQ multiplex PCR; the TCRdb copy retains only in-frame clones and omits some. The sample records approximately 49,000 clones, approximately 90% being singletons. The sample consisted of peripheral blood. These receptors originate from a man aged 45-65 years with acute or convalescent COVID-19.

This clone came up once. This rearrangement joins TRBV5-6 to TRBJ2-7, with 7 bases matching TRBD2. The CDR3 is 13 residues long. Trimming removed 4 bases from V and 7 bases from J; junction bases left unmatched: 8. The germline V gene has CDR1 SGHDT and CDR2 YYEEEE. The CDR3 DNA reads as TGTGCCAGCAGCCTAATTAACGGGGGGGAGCAGTACTTC. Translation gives CASSLINGGEQYF.

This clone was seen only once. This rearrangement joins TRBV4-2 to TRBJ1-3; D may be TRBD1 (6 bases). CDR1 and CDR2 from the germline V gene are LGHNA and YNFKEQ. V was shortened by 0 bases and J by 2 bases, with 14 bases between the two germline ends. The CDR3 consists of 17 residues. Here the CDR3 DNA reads TGTGCCAGCAGCCAAGATACCGCCAGGGGAACTGGAAACACCATATATTTT. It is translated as CASSQDTARGTGNTIYF.

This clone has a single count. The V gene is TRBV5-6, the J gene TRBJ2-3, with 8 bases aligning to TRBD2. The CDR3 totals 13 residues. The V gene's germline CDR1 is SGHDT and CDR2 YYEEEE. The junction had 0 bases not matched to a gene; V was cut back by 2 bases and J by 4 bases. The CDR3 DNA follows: TGTGCCAGCAGCTTACTAGCGGCAGATACGCAGTATTTT. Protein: CASSLLAADTQYF.

CDR3 in DNA: TGTGCCAGCACGACAGGGTTGGGATTCACTGAAGCTTTCTTT. Residues: CASTTGLGFTEAFF. The gene calls are TRBV6-5 and TRBJ1-1, with 7 bases aligning to TRBD1. The CDR3 covers 14 residues. The ends lost 7 bases at V and 4 bases at J; junction bases unmatched: 9. Germline V gene lookup returns CDR1 MNHEY and CDR2 SVGAGI.

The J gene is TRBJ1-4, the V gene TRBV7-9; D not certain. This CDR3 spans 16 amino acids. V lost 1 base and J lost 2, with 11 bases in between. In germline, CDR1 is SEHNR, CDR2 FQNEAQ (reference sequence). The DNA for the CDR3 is TGTGCCAGCAGCTTAGGAACGGCAGGCACTAATGAAAAACTGTTTTTT. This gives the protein CASSLGTAGTNEKLFF.

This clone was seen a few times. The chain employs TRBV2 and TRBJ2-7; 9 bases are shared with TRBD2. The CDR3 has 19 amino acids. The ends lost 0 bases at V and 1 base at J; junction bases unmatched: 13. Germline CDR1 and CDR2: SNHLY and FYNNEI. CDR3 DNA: TGTGCCAGCAGTGAAGCGCCTGTGGATAGCGGGGGAGGATCCTACGAGCAGTACTTC. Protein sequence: CASSEAPVDSGGGSYEQYF.

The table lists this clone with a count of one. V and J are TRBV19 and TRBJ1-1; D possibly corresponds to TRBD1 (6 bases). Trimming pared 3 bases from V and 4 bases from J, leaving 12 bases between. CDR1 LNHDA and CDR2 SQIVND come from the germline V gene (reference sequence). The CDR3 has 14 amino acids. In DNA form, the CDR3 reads TGTGCCAGTAGTATCGACAGGATTCGCACTGAAGCTTTCTTT. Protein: CASSIDRIRTEAFF. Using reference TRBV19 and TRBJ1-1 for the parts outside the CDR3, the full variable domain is DGGITQSPKYLFRKEGQNVTLSCEQNLNHDAMYWYRQDPGQGLRLIYYSQIVNDFQKGDIAEGYSVSREKKESFPLTVTSAQKNPTAFYLCASSIDRIRTEAFFGQGTRLTVV.

The CDR3 nucleotides read TGTGCCAGCGGCGGGGCCATTATGAATGAGCAGTTCTTC. Its protein is CASGGAIMNEQFF. The chain carries TRBV2 and TRBJ2-1; TRBD2 is a possible D gene (6 bases). V lost 8 bases to trimming and J lost 7 bases, with 15 bases between them. The germline V gene encodes CDR1 SNHLY and CDR2 FYNNEI. The length of the CDR3 is 13 residues.

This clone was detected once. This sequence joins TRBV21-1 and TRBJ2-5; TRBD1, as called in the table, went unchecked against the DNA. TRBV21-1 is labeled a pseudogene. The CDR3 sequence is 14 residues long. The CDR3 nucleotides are TGTGCCAGCAGCTCGGGACAGATGCAAGAGACCCAGTACTTC. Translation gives CASSSGQMQETQYF.

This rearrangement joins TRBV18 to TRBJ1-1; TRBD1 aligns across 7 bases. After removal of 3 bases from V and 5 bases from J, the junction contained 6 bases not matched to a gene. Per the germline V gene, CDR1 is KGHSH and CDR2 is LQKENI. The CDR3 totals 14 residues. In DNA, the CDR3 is TGTGCCAGCTCACCGCGCAGGGGGATGACTGAAGCTTTCTTT. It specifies CASSPRRGMTEAFF.

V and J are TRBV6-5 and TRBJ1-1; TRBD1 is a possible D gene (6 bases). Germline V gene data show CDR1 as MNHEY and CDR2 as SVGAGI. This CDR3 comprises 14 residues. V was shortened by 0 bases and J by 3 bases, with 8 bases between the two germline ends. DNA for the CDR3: TGTGCCAGCAGTTACTCAGGGGGGGACACTGAAGCTTTCTTT. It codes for CASSYSGGDTEAFF.

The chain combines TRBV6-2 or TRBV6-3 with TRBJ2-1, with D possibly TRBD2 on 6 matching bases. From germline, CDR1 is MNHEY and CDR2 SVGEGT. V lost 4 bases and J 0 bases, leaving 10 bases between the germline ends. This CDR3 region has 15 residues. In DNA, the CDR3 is TGTGCCAGCAGTTTTGGGGGGAGCTCCTACAATGAGCAGTTCTTC. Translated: CASSFGGSSYNEQFF.

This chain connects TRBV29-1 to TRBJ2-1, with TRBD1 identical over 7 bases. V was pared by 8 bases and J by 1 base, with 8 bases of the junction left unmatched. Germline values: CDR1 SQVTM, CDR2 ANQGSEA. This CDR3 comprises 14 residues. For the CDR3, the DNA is TGCAGCTCCGGGCCAGGGGGTTCCTACAATGAGCAGTTCTTC. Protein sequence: CSSGPGGSYNEQFF.

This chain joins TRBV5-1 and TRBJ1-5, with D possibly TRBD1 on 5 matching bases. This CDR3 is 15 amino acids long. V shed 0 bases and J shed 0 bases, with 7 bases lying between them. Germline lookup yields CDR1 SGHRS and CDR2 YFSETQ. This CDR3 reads CASSLEGLSNQPQHF. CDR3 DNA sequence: TGCGCCAGCAGCTTGGAGGGGCTTAGCAATCAGCCCCAGCATTTT. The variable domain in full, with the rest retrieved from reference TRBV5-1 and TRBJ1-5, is KAGVTQTPRYLIKTRGQQVTLSCSPISGHRSVSWYQQTPGQGLQFLFEYFSETQRNKGNFPGRFSGRQFSNSRSEMNVSTLELGDSALYLCASSLEGLSNQPQHFGDGTRLSIL.

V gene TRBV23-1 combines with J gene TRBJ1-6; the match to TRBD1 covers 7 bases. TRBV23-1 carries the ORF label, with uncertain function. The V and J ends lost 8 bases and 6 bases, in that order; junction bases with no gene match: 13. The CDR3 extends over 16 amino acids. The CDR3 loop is CASASGRGMCNSPLHF. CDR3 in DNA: TGCGCCAGCGCCTCGGGCAGGGGGATGTGTAATTCACCCCTCCACTTT.

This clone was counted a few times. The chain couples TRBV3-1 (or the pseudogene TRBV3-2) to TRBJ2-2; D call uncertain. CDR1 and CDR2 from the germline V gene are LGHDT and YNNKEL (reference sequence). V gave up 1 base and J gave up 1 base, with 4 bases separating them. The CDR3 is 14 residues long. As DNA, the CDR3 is TGTGCCAGCAGCCAAGGAGTGAACACCGGGGAGCTGTTTTTT. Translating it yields CASSQGVNTGELFF.

The CDR3 is CASSTPGRLGPETQYF. CDR3 bases: TGTGCCAGCAGCACTCCGGGGAGACTAGGGCCGGAGACCCAGTACTTC. V gene TRBV5-4 combines with J gene TRBJ2-5; D possibly corresponds to TRBD2 (6 bases). V was pared by 4 bases and J by 5 bases, with 21 bases between. The germline V gene has CDR1 SGHNT and CDR2 YYREEE (reference sequence). The length of the CDR3 is 16 residues.

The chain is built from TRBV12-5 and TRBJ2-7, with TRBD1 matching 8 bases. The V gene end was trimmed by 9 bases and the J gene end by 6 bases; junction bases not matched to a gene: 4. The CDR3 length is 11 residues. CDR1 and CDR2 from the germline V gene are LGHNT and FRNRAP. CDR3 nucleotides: TGTGCTAGCAGGACAGGGTCCGAGCAGTACTTC. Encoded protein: CASRTGSEQYF.

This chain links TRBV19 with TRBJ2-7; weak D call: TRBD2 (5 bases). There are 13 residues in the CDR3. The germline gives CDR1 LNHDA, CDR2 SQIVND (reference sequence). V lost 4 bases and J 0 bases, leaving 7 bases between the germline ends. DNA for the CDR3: TGTGCCAGTAGTAGCGGGCGCTCCTACGAGCAGTACTTC. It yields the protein CASSSGRSYEQYF.

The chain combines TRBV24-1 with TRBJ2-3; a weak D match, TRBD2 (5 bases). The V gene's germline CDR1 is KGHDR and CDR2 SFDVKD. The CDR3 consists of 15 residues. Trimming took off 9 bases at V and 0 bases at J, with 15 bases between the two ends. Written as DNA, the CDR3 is TGTGCCACCGGCGACGGGAAAGAGAGCACAGATACGCAGTATTTT. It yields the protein CATGDGKESTDTQYF.

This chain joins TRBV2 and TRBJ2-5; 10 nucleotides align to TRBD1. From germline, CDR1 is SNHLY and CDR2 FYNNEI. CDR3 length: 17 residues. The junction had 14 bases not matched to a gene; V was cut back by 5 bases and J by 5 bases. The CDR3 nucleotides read TGTGCCAGCAGTACCGCTCCGGGTGGGACAGGGGTGGAGACCCAGTACTTC. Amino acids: CASSTAPGGTGVETQYF.

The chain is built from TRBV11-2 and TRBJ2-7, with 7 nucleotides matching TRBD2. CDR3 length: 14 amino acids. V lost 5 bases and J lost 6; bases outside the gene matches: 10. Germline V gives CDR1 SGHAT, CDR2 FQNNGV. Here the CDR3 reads CASSPGLVLGEQYF. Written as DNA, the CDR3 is TGTGCCAGCAGCCCCGGACTAGTCTTGGGCGAGCAGTACTTC.

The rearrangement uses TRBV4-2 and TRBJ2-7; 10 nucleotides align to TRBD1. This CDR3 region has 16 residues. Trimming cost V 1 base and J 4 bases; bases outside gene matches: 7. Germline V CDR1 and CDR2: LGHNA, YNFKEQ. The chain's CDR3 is CASSQAGTGEGYEQYF. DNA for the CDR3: TGTGCCAGCAGCCAAGCCGGGACAGGGGAAGGGTACGAGCAGTACTTC.